The clone carrying this TCR beta chain was seen a handful of times. Its antigen remains unknown. The CDR3 has 13 residues. The V end was cut by 5 bases, the J end by 3 bases, with 11 bases between. Germline V lookup: CDR1 SGHTA, CDR2 FQGNSA. The method was immunoSEQ multiplex PCR; TCRdb's version includes in-frame clones alone and lacks a portion of them. The sample yields 55,000 to 90,000 clones, approximately 78% seen once. This sample stems from a study of OX40 agonist ivuxolimab in advanced cancers. General study results and limits: There was clonal expansion of CD4+ and CD8+ blood T cells by week 6 at 0.1 to 3.0 mg/kg.

This material consisted of CD4+ or CD8+ T cells sorted from blood, taken in a trial of the OX40 agonist ivuxolimab. The sequence was collected from an adult with an advanced solid tumor such as melanoma, head and neck, liver or kidney cancer. V and J are TRBV7-2 and TRBJ2-7; D is uncertain. CDR3 region: CASSPGRNYEQYF. Written as DNA, the CDR3 is TGTGCCAGCAGCCCAGGACGGAACTACGAGCAGTACTTC.